The clone carrying this TCR beta chain has a single count. The antigen is undetermined. The data belong to a study of OX40 agonist ivuxolimab in advanced cancers. Study-level findings and limits: Partial responders treated at 0.1-3.0 mg/kg exhibited clonal expansion among the lowest measured.

Autoimmune disease history or systemic immunosuppression led to patients being barred. V lost 2 bases and J lost 8; bases outside the gene matches: 9. The CDR3 runs 14 residues. CDR1 is GTSNPN and CDR2 is SVGIG in the germline V gene (reference sequence). Measured with immunoSEQ multiplex PCR; TCRdb has only the in-frame clones, and not every one. In the table there are about 89,000 clones, more than 70% of which are singletons. Sequences were derived from CD4+ or CD8+ T cells sorted from blood, sampled in a trial of the OX40 agonist ivuxolimab. This TCR was recovered from an adult with an advanced solid tumor such as melanoma, head and neck, liver or kidney cancer. This rearrangement joins TRBV30 to TRBJ2-3, with 8 bases identical to TRBD2. In DNA, the CDR3 is TGTGCCTGGAGTCCTCCCGGACTAGCCAGTACGCAGTATTTT. Translating gives CAWSPPGLASTQYF.